The clone carrying this T cell receptor (beta chain) showed up just a few times. Regions amplified from RNA transcripts were the TCR beta CDR3 regions. The HTBI primer set served for first-round RT-PCR of the TCR CDR3. TCRdb itself ran the multiplex PCR reads through MiXCR, one entry per CDR3 protein. The sample lists about 740,000 distinct CDR3 sequences; 13% to 15% were seen once. This sample was included in a study of T cells in Graves' hyperthyroidism and ophthalmopathy. Calling Graves' hyperthyroidism stable meant ophthalmopathy did not progress within 18 months. Newly diagnosed hyperthyroidism patients aged 18 to 65 years had disease lasting under 2 months. It was 10 ml of fresh peripheral blood that supplied the PBMCs. The receptor was isolated from a woman between 18 and 29 years old with Graves' hyperthyroidism. The specimen was blood.

The CDR3 DNA reads as TGTGCCAGTAGTATAGCCGCAGTTTCCTACGAGCAGTACTTC. Translating it yields CASSIAAVSYEQYF. The V call is TRBV19, the J call TRBJ2-7; no firm D call. V lost 1 base to trimming and J lost 1 base, with 8 bases between them. Germline V gives CDR1 LNHDA, CDR2 SQIVND (reference sequence). The CDR3 covers 14 residues.